These 28 T cell receptor beta chains came from one sample sequenced in a study of T cell responses to AZD1222 COVID-19 vaccine. Measured with immunoSEQ multiplex PCR; TCRdb has only the in-frame clones, and not every one. The sample holds 140,000 to 150,000 clones; around 88% are singletons and the top ten take over 12%. Sequencing used peripheral blood, obtained on day 0 of AZD1222 vaccination. The origin of the receptors is an adult in good health.

V is TRBV7-6 and J is TRBJ2-7; 14 bases are a match to TRBD2. J was trimmed by 1 base and V by 5 bases; bases with no gene match: 7. CDR1 is SGHVS and CDR2 is FNYEAQ in the germline V gene. This CDR3 spans 17 amino acids. The CDR3 protein is CASSPGLAGGTSYEQYF. The DNA for the CDR3 is TGTGCCAGCAGCCCCGGACTAGCGGGGGGAACATCCTACGAGCAGTACTTC. Filled out from reference TRBV7-6 and TRBJ2-7, the complete variable domain reads GAGVSQSPRYKVTKRGQDVALRCDPISGHVSLYWYRQALGQGPEFLTYFNYEAQQDKSGLPNDRFSAERPEGSISTLTIQRTEQRDSAMYRCASSPGLAGGTSYEQYFGPGTRLTVT.

This chain uses TRBV9 with TRBJ2-3; 13 bases align to TRBD2. V trimming: 4 bases; J trimming: 4 bases; junction bases outside the gene matches: 6. The CDR3 sequence is 16 residues long. Germline loops: CDR1 SGDLS, CDR2 YYNGEE. The CDR3 DNA reads TGTGCCAGCAGCCCCCCCGGGACTAGCGGGGCAGATACGCAGTATTTT. Protein: CASSPPGTSGADTQYF.

Concerning this clone: The CDR3 end shows no conserved phenylalanine or tryptophan, and so a read error is likely. V and J are TRBV12-3 or TRBV12-4 and TRBJ1-2; tentatively, D is TRBD1 (5 bases). Trimming took 1 base from V and 10 from J, leaving 10 bases between them. This CDR3 has 12 amino acids. CDR3 region: CASSLEGQNYTL. The DNA of the CDR3 is TGTGCCAGCAGTTTAGAGGGGCAGAACTACACCCTC.

V and J are TRBV5-4 and TRBJ2-2, with 8 bases that match TRBD1. Germline assignment: CDR1 SGHNT and CDR2 YYREEE (reference sequence). The junction had 8 bases not matched to a gene; V was cut back by 4 bases and J by 6 bases. The CDR3 spans 15 residues. The CDR3 DNA follows: TGTGCCAGCAGCGTTGGACAGGGTTGGGCCGGGGAGCTGTTTTTT. It is translated as CASSVGQGWAGELFF.

The chain employs TRBV7-8 and TRBJ1-5; TRBD1 aligns across 9 bases. Germline lookup yields CDR1 SGHVS and CDR2 FQNEAQ. The CDR3 has 15 amino acids. V dropped 3 bases and J dropped 5; count of bases not matched to a gene: 5. The CDR3 sequence is CASSFDRDRDQPQHF. Here the CDR3 DNA reads TGTGCCAGCAGCTTTGACCGGGACAGGGATCAGCCCCAGCATTTT.

The chain links TRBV27 to TRBJ1-1, with D tentatively TRBD1 (6 bases). V was cut by 6 bases and J by 0 bases, with 23 bases left in between. This CDR3 region has 18 residues. CDR1 MNHEY and CDR2 SMNVEV come from the germline V gene (reference sequence). CDR3 sequence: CASRTYTGSRRMNTEAFF. CDR3 nucleotide sequence: TGTGCCAGCAGAACCTACACAGGGTCCCGTAGAATGAACACTGAAGCTTTCTTT.

The chain carries TRBV2 and TRBJ1-2; no clear D gene. CDR3 length equals 15 residues. The V gene lost 5 bases and the J gene lost 2 bases, with 15 bases spanning the gap. CDR1 and CDR2 from the germline V gene are SNHLY and FYNNEI. The CDR3 DNA sequence: TGTGCCAGCAGTCCTCGAGGGCAGACAAACTATGGCTACACCTTC. It is translated as CASSPRGQTNYGYTF.

The J gene is TRBJ1-6, the V gene TRBV29-1, with D tentatively TRBD1 (5 bases). Trimming cost V 4 bases and J 8 bases, with 12 bases left between them. The CDR3 is 13 amino acids. Germline CDR1 reads SQVTM; CDR2 reads ANQGSEA. The DNA for the CDR3 is TGCAGCGTTGGTTGGGGCCGGGATTCACCCCTCCACTTT. This codes for CSVGWGRDSPLHF.

This clone was counted only a few times. The gene calls are TRBV5-1 and TRBJ2-1; D gene ambiguous. Germline loops: CDR1 SGHRS, CDR2 YFSETQ. V lost 4 bases and J 9 bases, leaving 17 bases between the germline ends. This CDR3 has 14 residues. CDR3 nucleotides: TGCGCCAGCAGCCCGGAGCCCCCTTTGGGTGAGCAGTTCTTC. Translation: CASSPEPPLGEQFF.

The gene calls are TRBV11-3 and TRBJ1-1; 11 positions match TRBD1. Germline CDR1 reads SGHNT; CDR2 reads YENEEA. This CDR3 has 18 amino acids. Germline trimming cut 4 bases from V and 1 base from J; bases unmatched to any gene: 11. The DNA of the CDR3 is TGTGCCAGCAGCTCCGGCCCGGGACAGGGGGAGTGGAACACTGAAGCTTTCTTT. Amino acids: CASSSGPGQGEWNTEAFF.

This chain joins TRBV11-2 and TRBJ2-2, with D perhaps TRBD2 (6 bases). With 5 bases removed from V and 2 bases from J, the gap between germline ends came to 18 bases. Germline V gene data show CDR1 as SGHAT and CDR2 as FQNNGV. There are 17 residues in the CDR3. This chain's CDR3 is CASSQGYAGSNTGELFF. The CDR3 nucleotides are TGTGCCAGCAGCCAAGGATACGCGGGGAGCAACACCGGGGAGCTGTTTTTT. The entire variable domain, with the rest obtained from reference TRBV11-2 and TRBJ2-2, is as follows: EAGVAQSPRYKIIEKRQSVAFWCNPISGHATLYWYQQILGQGPKLLIQFQNNGVVDDSQLPKDRFSAERLKGVDSTLKIQPAKLEDSAVYLCASSQGYAGSNTGELFFGEGSRLTVL.

The gene calls are TRBV5-6 and TRBJ1-5, with 7 bases lining up with TRBD1. In germline, CDR1 is SGHDT, CDR2 YYEEEE. Trimming removed 2 bases from V and 7 bases from J; junction bases left unmatched: 6. The CDR3 sequence is 14 residues long. CDR3 protein: CASSFQGGRQPQHF. For the CDR3, the DNA is TGTGCCAGCAGCTTCCAAGGGGGCCGACAGCCCCAGCATTTT.

J is TRBJ1-2 and V is TRBV5-4; unclear D gene. The CDR3 covers 13 residues. The germline V gene has CDR1 SGHNT and CDR2 YYREEE (reference sequence). The V end was cut by 0 bases, the J end by 0 bases, with 3 bases between. The CDR3: CASSLDSNYGYTF. The CDR3 DNA reads TGTGCCAGCAGCTTGGACTCTAACTATGGCTACACCTTC.

In DNA, the CDR3 is TGTGCCAGCACTTCTGCGATAGGCGGGGGGCCTACGATGTCCCATAATGAGCAGTTCTTC. Protein product: CASTSAIGGGPTMSHNEQFF. The chain links TRBV28 to TRBJ2-1; 8 nucleotides line up with TRBD2. The ends lost 7 bases at V and 7 bases at J; junction bases unmatched: 27. CDR3 length: 20 residues. Germline V gene lookup returns CDR1 MDHEN and CDR2 SYDVKM.

The V call is TRBV12-5, the J call TRBJ1-1; TRBD1 might be the D (5 bases). With 6 bases removed from V and 2 bases from J, the gap between germline ends came to 7 bases. Germline assignment: CDR1 LGHNT and CDR2 FRNRAP. The CDR3 is made up of 12 amino acids. DNA of the CDR3: TGTGCTAGTGGAGGACAAAACACTGAAGCTTTCTTT. This translates into CASGGQNTEAFF.

CDR3 sequence reads: CASSTDSPNTEAFF. The CDR3 DNA reads TGTGCCAGCAGCACGGACAGCCCGAACACTGAAGCTTTCTTT. V and J are TRBV9 and TRBJ1-1; D possibly corresponds to TRBD1 (6 bases). Trimming pared 4 bases from V and 1 base from J, leaving 11 bases between. The CDR3 consists of 14 residues. Germline loops: CDR1 SGDLS, CDR2 YYNGEE.

CDR3 in amino acids: CASSVRLRGDTGELFF. The DNA for the CDR3 is TGTGCCAGCAGCGTACGCTTGCGAGGGGACACCGGGGAGCTGTTTTTT. This rearrangement joins TRBV9 to TRBJ2-2; the D gene could be TRBD1 or TRBD2 (5 bases each). Germline V lookup: CDR1 SGDLS, CDR2 YYNGEE. The CDR3 is 16 residues long. The germline V and J ends were trimmed by 1 base and 3 bases, with 13 bases remaining between them. Using reference TRBV9 and TRBJ2-2 for the parts outside the CDR3, the full variable domain is DSGVTQTPKHLITATGQRVTLRCSPRSGDLSVYWYQQSLDQGLQFLIQYYNGEERAKGNILERFSAQQFPDLHSELNLSSLELGDSALYFCASSVRLRGDTGELFFGEGSRLTVL.

In its sample, this clone was seen once. The V call is TRBV5-5, the J call TRBJ2-5; maybe TRBD2 (6 bases). Trimming left V 4 bases short and J 2 bases short, with 12 bases between. Looked up from germline, CDR1 is SGHKS and CDR2 is YYEKEE (reference sequence). This CDR3 has 14 residues. CDR3 protein: CASSLGTPQETQYF. The CDR3 DNA reads as TGTGCCAGCAGCCTCGGGACTCCACAAGAGACCCAGTACTTC. Using reference TRBV5-5 and TRBJ2-5 for the parts outside the CDR3, the full variable domain is DAGVTQSPTHLIKTRGQQVTLRCSPISGHKSVSWYQQVLGQGPQFIFQYYEKEERGRGNFPDRFSARQFPNYSSELNVNALLLGDSALYLCASSLGTPQETQYFGPGTRLLVL.

This chain uses TRBV4-1 with TRBJ1-5, with D tentatively TRBD1 (6 bases). This CDR3 is 17 amino acids long. Germline loops: CDR1 MGHRA, CDR2 YSYEKL. Trimming pared 1 base from V and 4 bases from J, leaving 17 bases between. The CDR3 nucleotides read TGCGCCAGCAGCCAAGGCCTAGGGGGGCCAACAAATCAGCCCCAGCATTTT. This encodes CASSQGLGGPTNQPQHF.

V and J are TRBV6-2 or TRBV6-3 and TRBJ2-7, with unresolved D. The germline CDR1 and CDR2 sequences are MNHEY and SVGEGT. Trimming removed 5 bases from V and 6 bases from J, with 20 bases in between. This CDR3 region has 15 residues. CDR3 loop: CASSRRGSSSFEQYF. Here the CDR3 DNA reads TGTGCCAGCAGTCGCCGAGGATCCTCATCTTTCGAGCAGTACTTC.

V gene TRBV5-6 combines with J gene TRBJ1-1, with D possibly TRBD1 on 5 matching bases. CDR1 and CDR2 (germline): SGHDT, YYEEEE. The V end was cut by 3 bases, the J end by 0 bases, with 18 bases between. The CDR3 is made up of 17 amino acids. Written as DNA, the CDR3 is TGTGCCAGCAGCTCCCCGGGCCAGGGACGGGTGAACACTGAAGCTTTCTTT. This gives the protein CASSSPGQGRVNTEAFF.

This chain joins TRBV16 and TRBJ1-1; no reliable D call. This CDR3 comprises 15 residues. Germline values: CDR1 KGHSY, CDR2 FQNENV. V lost 7 bases and J 5 bases, leaving 20 bases between the germline ends. CDR3 protein: CASTHDDRVGTEAFF. The CDR3 nucleotides are TGTGCCAGCACCCACGACGATAGGGTGGGGACTGAAGCTTTCTTT.

The rearrangement links TRBV2 to TRBJ1-5, with unresolved D. The ends were cut back, 3 bases at V and 4 bases at J, with 10 bases in the middle. The CDR3 totals 14 residues. Germline CDR1 and CDR2: SNHLY and FYNNEI. CDR3 bases: TGTGCCAGCAGTGAGGGTGGAGGAAATCAGCCCCAGCATTTT. It encodes CASSEGGGNQPQHF.

This chain joins TRBV18 and TRBJ1-2, with unresolved D. CDR3 length: 19 residues. Germline CDR1 and CDR2: KGHSH and LQKENI. V was trimmed by 2 bases and J by 0 bases, leaving 22 bases between them. CDR3 loop: CASSPFRDSLEGANYGYTF. DNA for the CDR3: TGTGCCAGCTCACCATTTAGGGATTCCCTCGAGGGAGCTAACTATGGCTACACCTTC.

This chain links TRBV4-2 with TRBJ2-7; 8 nucleotides agree with TRBD1. V was pared by 3 bases and J by 4 bases, with 14 bases of the junction left unmatched. The CDR3 spans 17 residues. Germline V gene lookup returns CDR1 LGHNA and CDR2 YNFKEQ. CDR3 nucleotides: TGTGCCAGCAGCCAGGGAAGGACAGGGACGCTGGCTTACGAGCAGTACTTC. Encoded protein: CASSQGRTGTLAYEQYF.

This chain uses TRBV30 with TRBJ1-4; 10 positions match TRBD1. Looked up from germline, CDR1 is GTSNPN and CDR2 is SVGIG (reference sequence). V lost 2 bases, J lost 8 bases, and 5 bases stayed unmatched. This CDR3 region has 14 residues. The CDR3 region is CAWSPDRGGEKLFF. The DNA of the CDR3 is TGTGCCTGGAGTCCGGACAGGGGGGGAGAAAAACTGTTTTTT.

The rearrangement links TRBV25-1 to TRBJ1-5; the D gene is possibly TRBD1 (5 bases). Germline CDR1 reads MGHDK; CDR2 reads SYGVNS. Deletions cut 1 base from V and 9 bases from J, with 16 bases between. The CDR3 extends over 15 amino acids. In DNA, the CDR3 is TGTGCCAGCAGTGAATTTGGGGCCACCACGGGGCCCCAGCATTTT. Translation gives CASSEFGATTGPQHF.

This sequence joins TRBV7-2 and TRBJ1-2; the match to TRBD1 covers 7 bases. Trimming at V came to 4 bases and at J to 4 bases, leaving 6 bases not matched to a gene. Germline-derived CDR1 and CDR2 are SGHTA and FQGNSA. The CDR3 is made up of 14 amino acids. The CDR3 reads CASSSYDRVYGYTF. The CDR3 DNA reads as TGTGCCAGCAGCTCCTATGACAGGGTCTATGGCTACACCTTC.